This T cell receptor beta chain comes out of a study of blood T cell repertoires in COVID-19. Per the study methods: By means of reference gene primer amplification, nucleated cell counts were estimated. The method was immunoSEQ multiplex PCR; TCRdb's version includes in-frame clones alone and lacks a portion of them. The V and J calls and the clone size are those of that table, but D and trimming were determined from the DNA. The repertoire holds about 200,000 clones, about four fifths seen once, with 6% to 8.5% in the top ten. Germline V gene lookup returns CDR1 GTSNPN and CDR2 SVGIG (reference sequence). V was pared by 3 bases and J by 5 bases, with 10 bases between. There are 13 residues in the CDR3.

Sequenced: peripheral blood. The chain carries TRBV30 and TRBJ1-4; D remains unclear. The receptor was derived from a man in his sixties with acute or convalescent COVID-19. The CDR3 DNA reads as TGTGCCTGGAGGGGCTGGGCAAATGAAAAACTGTTTTTT. It encodes CAWRGWANEKLFF.